This T cell receptor beta chain was found in a study of blood T cell repertoires in COVID-19. Background on the study: There were acute and convalescent COVID-19 samples, and they came from the United States, Italy and Spain. T cells, B-cell-depleted T cells, or PBMCs provided the cDNA or gDNA that served as material.

Seattle cases were enrolled at active infection and followed longitudinally. The protocol was immunoSEQ multiplex PCR, while the TCRdb copy is restricted to in-frame clones and leaves out a portion. The sample contains about 300,000 clones, around 90% of which appear only once. Trimming cost V 3 bases and J 2 bases, with 18 bases left between them. Germline assignment: CDR1 SGHRS and CDR2 YFSETQ. This CDR3 region has 16 residues. The specimen sequenced was peripheral blood. The J gene is TRBJ2-7, the V gene TRBV5-1, with TRBD2 as a possible D gene (5 bases). The TCR originated in a woman aged 45-65 years with COVID-19, enrolled during active disease. CDR3 DNA sequence: TGCGCCAGCAGCTCGTGGACGGGAAACAACGCCTACGAGCAGTACTTC. Amino acid sequence: CASSSWTGNNAYEQYF. The entire variable domain, with the rest obtained from reference TRBV5-1 and TRBJ2-7, is as follows: KAGVTQTPRYLIKTRGQQVTLSCSPISGHRSVSWYQQTPGQGLQFLFEYFSETQRNKGNFPGRFSGRQFSNSRSEMNVSTLELGDSALYLCASSSWTGNNAYEQYFGPGTRLTVT.